This is a list of T cell receptor beta chains from one sample in a study of blood T cell repertoires in COVID-19. Some clones are missing from TCRdb's copy, which holds only in-frame ones; the method was immunoSEQ multiplex PCR. The sample gives approximately 500,000 clones, approximately 85% of which show up once; 3.2% is in the top ten. The sequenced sample was peripheral blood. The receptors derive from a human donor in a cohort sampled during active COVID-19. Each CDR3 is given with its conserved first and last residue. The D gene is left open where the match is weak. Only some rows state a clone size, as once, few, many or a class for expanded clones.

V gene: TRBV2
D gene: .
J gene: TRBJ1-6
clone size: .
CDR3 length: 14
CDR3 protein: CASSPGSYNSPLHF
CDR3 DNA: TGTGCCAGCAGTCCGGGAAGTTATAATTCACCCCTCCACTTT

V gene: TRBV6-2/TRBV6-3
D gene: TRBD2
J gene: TRBJ2-5
clone size: .
CDR3 length: 14
CDR3 protein: CASSQERESETQYF
CDR3 DNA: TGTGCCAGCAGTCAGGAGCGGGAGTCCGAGACCCAGTACTTC

V gene: TRBV19
D gene: .
J gene: TRBJ2-1
clone size: once
CDR3 length: 16
CDR3 protein: CASSPQEGSRFSEQFF
CDR3 DNA: TGTGCCAGTAGTCCCCAGGAGGGCTCAAGATTCAGTGAGCAGTTCTTC

V gene: TRBV29-1
D gene: .
J gene: TRBJ1-1
clone size: .
CDR3 length: 13
CDR3 protein: CSVGGRLNTEAFF
CDR3 DNA: TGCAGCGTTGGGGGGCGGTTGAACACTGAAGCTTTCTTT

V gene: TRBV7-3
D gene: .
J gene: TRBJ2-2
clone size: .
CDR3 length: 12
CDR3 protein: CASSLATGELFF
CDR3 DNA: TGTGCCAGCAGCTTGGCAACCGGGGAGCTGTTTTTT

V gene: TRBV5-1
D gene: TRBD1
J gene: TRBJ2-7
clone size: .
CDR3 length: 16
CDR3 protein: CASSQLGQGSSYEQYF
CDR3 DNA: TGCGCCAGCAGCCAGTTGGGACAGGGGAGCTCCTACGAGCAGTACTTC

V gene: TRBV9
D gene: TRBD2
J gene: TRBJ2-7
clone size: .
CDR3 length: 13
CDR3 protein: CASSISGSSEQYF
CDR3 DNA: TGTGCCAGCAGCATTAGCGGGAGCAGCGAGCAGTACTTC

V gene: TRBV14
D gene: .
J gene: TRBJ1-4
clone size: .
CDR3 length: 13
CDR3 protein: CASSQDRRGKLFF
CDR3 DNA: TGTGCCAGCAGCCAAGACCGTAGAGGGAAACTGTTTTTT

V gene: TRBV25-1
D gene: .
J gene: TRBJ1-5
clone size: once
CDR3 length: 14
CDR3 protein: CASSDRGDNQPQHF
CDR3 DNA: TGTGCCAGCAGTGACCGCGGTGACAATCAGCCCCAGCATTTT

V gene: TRBV5-1
D gene: TRBD1
J gene: TRBJ2-2
clone size: once
CDR3 length: 15
CDR3 protein: CASSLTGANTGELFF
CDR3 DNA: TGCGCCAGCAGCTTGACAGGGGCGAACACCGGGGAGCTGTTTTTT

V gene: TRBV6-2/TRBV6-3
D gene: TRBD1
J gene: TRBJ1-1
clone size: .
CDR3 length: 15
CDR3 protein: CASSYGTGGNTEAFF
CDR3 DNA: TGTGCCAGCAGTTACGGGACAGGGGGGAACACTGAAGCTTTCTTT

V gene: TRBV15
D gene: TRBD1
J gene: TRBJ2-4
clone size: .
CDR3 length: 16
CDR3 protein: CATRDRDDLAKNIQYF
CDR3 DNA: TGTGCCACCCGCGACAGGGACGACTTGGCCAAAAACATTCAGTACTTC

V gene: TRBV18
D gene: .
J gene: TRBJ1-2
clone size: .
CDR3 length: 14
CDR3 protein: CASSPPNTGISYTF
CDR3 DNA: TGTGCCAGCTCGCCCCCAAACACAGGGATCAGCTACACCTTC

V gene: TRBV6-2/TRBV6-3
D gene: .
J gene: TRBJ1-1
clone size: .
CDR3 length: 16
CDR3 protein: CASSYTQGGWNTEAFF
CDR3 DNA: TGTGCCAGCAGTTACACCCAGGGAGGATGGAACACTGAAGCTTTCTTT

V gene: TRBV28
D gene: .
J gene: TRBJ2-4
clone size: .
CDR3 length: 15
CDR3 protein: CASSGGGAFKNIQYF
CDR3 DNA: TGTGCCAGCAGTGGTGGTGGGGCGTTCAAAAACATTCAGTACTTC

V gene: TRBV7-3
D gene: .
J gene: TRBJ2-7
clone size: .
CDR3 length: 13
CDR3 protein: CASSLSQSYEQYF
CDR3 DNA: TGTGCCAGCAGCTTATCCCAGTCCTACGAGCAGTACTTC

V gene: TRBV24-1
D gene: .
J gene: TRBJ2-1
clone size: .
CDR3 length: 14
CDR3 protein: CATSGRGAYNEQFF
CDR3 DNA: TGTGCCACCAGTGGGCGGGGAGCCTACAATGAGCAGTTCTTC

V gene: TRBV5-6
D gene: .
J gene: TRBJ2-7
clone size: .
CDR3 length: 15
CDR3 protein: CASRSSGERSYEQYF
CDR3 DNA: TGTGCCAGCAGATCGTCGGGAGAAAGATCCTACGAGCAGTACTTC

V gene: TRBV3-1/TRBV3-2
D gene: TRBD1
J gene: TRBJ2-2
clone size: .
CDR3 length: 16
CDR3 protein: CASSWGAGTGAGELFF
CDR3 DNA: TGTGCCAGCAGCTGGGGGGCTGGGACAGGGGCCGGGGAGCTGTTTTTT

V gene: TRBV5-1
D gene: TRBD1
J gene: TRBJ2-7
clone size: .
CDR3 length: 15
CDR3 protein: CASSSTGTGVYEQYF
CDR3 DNA: TGCGCCAGCAGCTCTACCGGGACAGGAGTCTACGAGCAGTACTTC

V gene: TRBV6-2/TRBV6-3
D gene: .
J gene: TRBJ1-5
clone size: .
CDR3 length: 14
CDR3 protein: CASSYAAANQPQHF
CDR3 DNA: TGTGCCAGCAGTTACGCGGCAGCGAATCAGCCCCAGCATTTT

V gene: TRBV5-1
D gene: TRBD1
J gene: TRBJ2-4
clone size: .
CDR3 length: 17
CDR3 protein: CASSQKTRGHGLNIQYF
CDR3 DNA: TGCGCCAGCAGCCAAAAAACGAGGGGGCATGGGCTAAACATTCAGTACTTC

V gene: TRBV6-1
D gene: .
J gene: TRBJ2-1
clone size: .
CDR3 length: 15
CDR3 protein: CASSEGARGRGEQFF
CDR3 DNA: TGTGCCAGCAGTGAAGGGGCCCGAGGAAGGGGGGAGCAGTTCTTC

V gene: TRBV29-1
D gene: .
J gene: TRBJ1-1
clone size: .
CDR3 length: 14
CDR3 protein: CSVEEEGGITEAFF
CDR3 DNA: TGCAGCGTTGAAGAAGAAGGGGGAATCACTGAAGCTTTCTTT

V gene: TRBV19
D gene: .
J gene: TRBJ1-6
clone size: .
CDR3 length: 15
CDR3 protein: CASSETGSYNSPLHF
CDR3 DNA: TGTGCCAGTAGTGAGACAGGTTCCTATAATTCACCCCTCCACTTT

V gene: TRBV2
D gene: TRBD1
J gene: TRBJ2-4
clone size: .
CDR3 length: 14
CDR3 protein: CASSETRGRGFHYF
CDR3 DNA: TGTGCCAGCAGTGAAACACGTGGCAGGGGGTTCCACTACTTC

V gene: TRBV7-9
D gene: .
J gene: TRBJ2-7
clone size: .
CDR3 length: 14
CDR3 protein: CASTAEGELHEQYF
CDR3 DNA: TGTGCCTCCACGGCAGAGGGAGAGCTCCACGAGCAGTACTTC

V gene: TRBV4-3
D gene: .
J gene: TRBJ2-3
clone size: once
CDR3 length: 14
CDR3 protein: CASSLSGSTDTQYF
CDR3 DNA: TGCGCCAGCAGCTTGAGCGGGAGCACAGATACGCAGTATTTT

V gene: TRBV4-2
D gene: .
J gene: TRBJ2-7
clone size: once
CDR3 length: 17
CDR3 protein: CASSQDPFAQLGTEQYF
CDR3 DNA: TGTGCCAGCAGCCAAGACCCTTTCGCCCAGTTGGGCACCGAGCAGTACTTC

V gene: TRBV6-2/TRBV6-3
D gene: TRBD2
J gene: TRBJ2-3
clone size: .
CDR3 length: 14
CDR3 protein: CASSGTSGIFTQYF
CDR3 DNA: TGTGCCAGCAGTGGGACTAGCGGGATTTTTACGCAGTATTTT

V gene: TRBV9
D gene: TRBD1
J gene: TRBJ2-1
clone size: .
CDR3 length: 16
CDR3 protein: CASSVFGQGVYNEQFF
CDR3 DNA: TGTGCCAGCAGCGTTTTTGGACAGGGGGTCTACAATGAGCAGTTCTTC

V gene: TRBV5-6
D gene: .
J gene: TRBJ2-1
clone size: .
CDR3 length: 14
CDR3 protein: CASSNGLVPREQFF
CDR3 DNA: TGTGCCAGCAGCAACGGACTGGTCCCCCGGGAGCAGTTCTTC

V gene: TRBV3-1/TRBV3-2
D gene: .
J gene: TRBJ1-1
clone size: .
CDR3 length: 15
CDR3 protein: CASSQAPHRLNEAFF
CDR3 DNA: TGTGCCAGCAGCCAAGCCCCCCACAGACTAAATGAAGCTTTCTTT

V gene: TRBV6-5
D gene: TRBD1
J gene: TRBJ1-2
clone size: .
CDR3 length: 14
CDR3 protein: CASTGDREESGYTF
CDR3 DNA: TGTGCCAGCACGGGCGACAGGGAAGAGAGTGGCTACACCTTC

V gene: TRBV3-1/TRBV3-2
D gene: .
J gene: TRBJ1-4
clone size: .
CDR3 length: 14
CDR3 protein: CASSLRSGGEKLFF
CDR3 DNA: TGTGCCAGCAGCCTTCGTTCGGGTGGGGAAAAACTGTTTTTT

V gene: TRBV27
D gene: TRBD2
J gene: TRBJ2-5
clone size: .
CDR3 length: 20
CDR3 protein: CASSFKGGTSGRLYGETQYF
CDR3 DNA: TGTGCCAGCAGTTTTAAAGGAGGGACTAGCGGGAGGCTCTATGGGGAGACCCAGTACTTC

V gene: TRBV30
D gene: TRBD2
J gene: TRBJ2-1
clone size: few
CDR3 length: 14
CDR3 protein: CAWSVVGLAGRQFF
CDR3 DNA: TGTGCCTGGAGTGTCGTCGGACTAGCGGGTAGACAGTTCTTC

V gene: TRBV5-4
D gene: .
J gene: TRBJ2-5
clone size: .
CDR3 length: 15
CDR3 protein: CASSFTRINQETQYF
CDR3 DNA: TGTGCCAGCAGCTTTACCAGGATTAATCAAGAGACCCAGTACTTC

V gene: TRBV7-2
D gene: TRBD2
J gene: TRBJ2-3
clone size: .
CDR3 length: 17
CDR3 protein: CASSPRLAGGGTDTQYF
CDR3 DNA: TGTGCCAGCAGCCCACGACTAGCGGGAGGGGGCACAGATACGCAGTATTTT

V gene: TRBV7-2
D gene: .
J gene: TRBJ1-1
clone size: .
CDR3 length: 16
CDR3 protein: CASSLPWTVSNTEAFF
CDR3 DNA: TGTGCCAGCAGCTTACCTTGGACAGTATCGAACACTGAAGCTTTCTTT

V gene: TRBV5-1
D gene: .
J gene: TRBJ1-2
clone size: .
CDR3 length: 15
CDR3 protein: CASSVYSSGNYGYTF
CDR3 DNA: TGCGCCAGCAGCGTGTACAGTTCAGGGAACTATGGCTACACCTTC

V gene: TRBV5-1
D gene: .
J gene: TRBJ2-5
clone size: .
CDR3 length: 14
CDR3 protein: CASSGKLVAETQYF
CDR3 DNA: TGCGCCAGCAGCGGAAAACTAGTGGCGGAGACCCAGTACTTC

V gene: TRBV24-1
D gene: .
J gene: TRBJ1-2
clone size: .
CDR3 length: 16
CDR3 protein: CATSALLDIANYGYTF
CDR3 DNA: TGTGCCACCAGTGCTCTTTTAGATATAGCTAACTATGGCTACACCTTC

V gene: TRBV5-8
D gene: .
J gene: TRBJ1-5
clone size: .
CDR3 length: 19
CDR3 protein: CASSLERGSGVFIDQPQHF
CDR3 DNA: TGTGCCAGCAGCTTGGAGCGCGGGAGCGGGGTTTTTATAGATCAGCCCCAGCATTTT

V gene: TRBV5-8
D gene: .
J gene: TRBJ2-6
clone size: .
CDR3 length: 16
CDR3 protein: CASSLGKSSGANVLTF
CDR3 DNA: TGTGCCAGCAGCTTGGGCAAGAGCTCTGGGGCCAACGTCCTGACTTTC

V gene: TRBV6-5
D gene: .
J gene: TRBJ2-1
clone size: .
CDR3 length: 13
CDR3 protein: CASSLGESNEQFF
CDR3 DNA: TGTGCCAGCAGTTTGGGCGAGAGTAATGAGCAGTTCTTC

V gene: TRBV20-1
D gene: .
J gene: TRBJ2-3
clone size: .
CDR3 length: 18
CDR3 protein: CSASRGGPGSSLTNTQYF
CDR3 DNA: TGCAGTGCTAGTCGTGGTGGACCAGGGTCGAGTTTGACAAATACGCAGTATTTT

V gene: TRBV30
D gene: TRBD2
J gene: TRBJ2-5
clone size: .
CDR3 length: 15
CDR3 protein: CAWREGLAGVETQYF
CDR3 DNA: TGTGCCTGGAGAGAGGGACTAGCGGGAGTGGAGACCCAGTACTTC

V gene: TRBV7-3
D gene: TRBD2
J gene: TRBJ2-1
clone size: .
CDR3 length: 15
CDR3 protein: CASSPRLAGVNEQFF
CDR3 DNA: TGTGCCAGCAGCCCCCGGTTAGCGGGGGTCAATGAGCAGTTCTTC

V gene: TRBV19
D gene: .
J gene: TRBJ1-1
clone size: .
CDR3 length: 15
CDR3 protein: CASSLTGGGFTEAFF
CDR3 DNA: TGTGCCAGTAGTTTAACGGGGGGAGGGTTCACTGAAGCTTTCTTT

V gene: TRBV29-1
D gene: .
J gene: TRBJ1-3
clone size: .
CDR3 length: 17
CDR3 protein: CSVKLPSAGSLEGTIYF
CDR3 DNA: TGCAGCGTTAAATTACCCTCGGCAGGATCTCTGGAAGGCACCATATATTTT

V gene: TRBV29-1
D gene: TRBD1
J gene: TRBJ1-1
clone size: .
CDR3 length: 12
CDR3 protein: CSVGQGNTEAFF
CDR3 DNA: TGCAGCGTAGGACAGGGTAACACTGAAGCTTTCTTT

V gene: TRBV27
D gene: .
J gene: TRBJ1-2
clone size: .
CDR3 length: 16
CDR3 protein: CASSPQGIPSDYGYTF
CDR3 DNA: TGTGCCAGCAGTCCCCAGGGAATCCCTAGCGACTATGGCTACACCTTC

V gene: TRBV7-2
D gene: .
J gene: TRBJ1-1
clone size: .
CDR3 length: 12
CDR3 protein: CASSLMIVEAFF
CDR3 DNA: TGTGCCAGCAGCTTAATGATAGTAGAAGCTTTCTTT